This record looks at one TCR beta chain sequence and its context. This sample is part of a study of response to subunit inactivated influenza vaccine. TCRdb redid the calling of the RT-PCR reads with MiXCR, one entry per CDR3 protein. The data contain 500,000 or so distinct CDR3 sequences, approximately 16% of them seen just once; the ten biggest clones take up around 3%. This CDR3 has 18 residues. Germline CDR1 SGHTA, CDR2 FQGNSA. V shed 2 bases, J shed 3 bases, and the junction held 10 bases outside the gene matches. The clonotype comes from a man aged 50 to 69 who received an inactivated influenza vaccine. The genes are TRBV7-2 and TRBJ2-3; 11 bases fit TRBD2. Sample: CD4+ T cells sorted from PBMCs, taken 23 months after vaccination. The CDR3 DNA reads as TGTGCCAGCAGCTTAAGCGAGACTAGCGGGAACTTTACAGATACGCAGTATTTT. Its protein is CASSLSETSGNFTDTQYF.